Described below is a single T cell receptor (beta chain) sequence and its context. Its specificity is unknown. This entry belongs to a study of CD4 T cells in relation to SARS-CoV-2 and coronaviruses. CEF-cultured naive and memory CD4+ T cell DNA got survey-level sequencing. Sequenced by immunoSEQ multiplex PCR; TCRdb stores in-frame clones only, minus some. This table holds some 43,000 clones, about four fifths found once. The ends lost 4 bases at V and 8 bases at J; junction bases unmatched: 10. This CDR3 contains 14 residues. CDR1 is MNHEY, CDR2 SVGAGI, per germline. The receptor's source is an adult with COVID-19. Sequencing input: naive CD4+ T cells from PBMCs, cultured in vitro. Subset indicated: naive CD4+ T cells isolated by negative enrichment. This sequence joins TRBV6-5 and TRBJ1-2, with 7 bases fitting TRBD1. The CDR3 here is CASSLNRGTSGYTF. The CDR3 DNA is TGTGCCAGCAGTTTGAACAGGGGAACGTCCGGCTACACCTTC.